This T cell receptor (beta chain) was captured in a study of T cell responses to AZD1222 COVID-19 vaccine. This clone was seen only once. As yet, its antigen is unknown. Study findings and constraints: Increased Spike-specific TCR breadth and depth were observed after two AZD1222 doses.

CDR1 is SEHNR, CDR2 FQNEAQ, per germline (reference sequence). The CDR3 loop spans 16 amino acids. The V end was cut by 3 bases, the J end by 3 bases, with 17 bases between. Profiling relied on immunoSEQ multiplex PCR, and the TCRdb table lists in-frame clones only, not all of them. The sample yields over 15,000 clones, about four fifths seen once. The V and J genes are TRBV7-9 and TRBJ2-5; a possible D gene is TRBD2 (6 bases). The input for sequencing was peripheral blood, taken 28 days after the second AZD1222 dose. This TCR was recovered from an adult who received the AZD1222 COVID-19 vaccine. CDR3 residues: CASSFPFGEDEETQYF. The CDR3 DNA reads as TGTGCCAGCAGCTTTCCGTTCGGGGAGGATGAAGAGACCCAGTACTTC.